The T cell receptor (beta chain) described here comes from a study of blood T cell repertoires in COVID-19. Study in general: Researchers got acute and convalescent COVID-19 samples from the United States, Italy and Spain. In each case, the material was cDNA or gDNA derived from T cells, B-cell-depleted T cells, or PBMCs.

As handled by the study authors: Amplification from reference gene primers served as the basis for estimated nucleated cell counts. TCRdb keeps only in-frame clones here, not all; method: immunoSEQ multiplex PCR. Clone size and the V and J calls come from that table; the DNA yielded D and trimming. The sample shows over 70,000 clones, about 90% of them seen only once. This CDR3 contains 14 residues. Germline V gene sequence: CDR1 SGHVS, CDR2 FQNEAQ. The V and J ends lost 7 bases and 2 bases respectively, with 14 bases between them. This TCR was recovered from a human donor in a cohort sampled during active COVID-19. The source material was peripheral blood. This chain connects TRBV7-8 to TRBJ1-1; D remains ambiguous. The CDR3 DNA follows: TGTGCCAGCAACCCCGAGGGAGGAAACACTGAAGCTTTCTTT. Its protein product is CASNPEGGNTEAFF.